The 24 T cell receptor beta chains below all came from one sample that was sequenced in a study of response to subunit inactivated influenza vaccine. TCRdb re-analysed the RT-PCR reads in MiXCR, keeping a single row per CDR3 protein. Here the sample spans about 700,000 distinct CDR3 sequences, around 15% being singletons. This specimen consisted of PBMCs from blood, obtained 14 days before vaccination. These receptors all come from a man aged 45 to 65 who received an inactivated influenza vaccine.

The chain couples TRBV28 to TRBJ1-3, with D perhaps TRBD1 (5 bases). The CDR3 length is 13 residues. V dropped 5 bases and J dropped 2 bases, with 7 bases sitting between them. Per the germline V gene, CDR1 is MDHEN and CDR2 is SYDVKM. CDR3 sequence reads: CASSTGTGNTIYF. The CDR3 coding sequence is TGTGCCAGCAGTACAGGCACTGGAAACACCATATATTTT.

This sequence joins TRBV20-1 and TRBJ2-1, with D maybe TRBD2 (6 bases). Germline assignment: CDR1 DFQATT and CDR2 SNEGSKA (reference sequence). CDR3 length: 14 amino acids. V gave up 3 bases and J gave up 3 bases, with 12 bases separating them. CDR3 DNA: TGCAGTGCTAGCTTCGGCGGGAACTACAATGAGCAGTTCTTC. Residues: CSASFGGNYNEQFF.

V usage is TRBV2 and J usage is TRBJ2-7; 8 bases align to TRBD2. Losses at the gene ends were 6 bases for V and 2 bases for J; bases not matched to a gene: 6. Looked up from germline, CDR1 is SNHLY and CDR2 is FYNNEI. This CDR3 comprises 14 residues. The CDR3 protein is CASSGSGSPYEQYF. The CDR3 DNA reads TGTGCCAGCAGCGGGAGCGGGAGCCCCTACGAGCAGTACTTC.

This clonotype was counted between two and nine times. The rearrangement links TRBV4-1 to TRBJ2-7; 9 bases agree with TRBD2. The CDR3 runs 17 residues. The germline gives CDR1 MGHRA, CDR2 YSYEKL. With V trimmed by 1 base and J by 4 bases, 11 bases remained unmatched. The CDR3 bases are TGCGCCAGCAGCCAAGCTCCTTTAGCGGGGGCTAAATACGAGCAGTACTTC. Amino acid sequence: CASSQAPLAGAKYEQYF.

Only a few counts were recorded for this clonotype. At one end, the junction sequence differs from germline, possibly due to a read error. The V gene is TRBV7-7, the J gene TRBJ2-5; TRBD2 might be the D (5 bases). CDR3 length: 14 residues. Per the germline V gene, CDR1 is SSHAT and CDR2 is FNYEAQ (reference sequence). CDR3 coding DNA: TGTGCTAGCAGCTTAGCCTGGACGGGGGAGACCCAGTACTTC. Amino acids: CASSLAWTGETQYF.

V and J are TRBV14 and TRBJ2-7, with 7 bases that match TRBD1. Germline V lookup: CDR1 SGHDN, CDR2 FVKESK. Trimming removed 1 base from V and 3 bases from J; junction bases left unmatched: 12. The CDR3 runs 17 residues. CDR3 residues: CASSQVGPGGIVYEQYF. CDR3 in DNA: TGTGCCAGCAGCCAAGTGGGGCCAGGGGGAATTGTCTACGAGCAGTACTTC.

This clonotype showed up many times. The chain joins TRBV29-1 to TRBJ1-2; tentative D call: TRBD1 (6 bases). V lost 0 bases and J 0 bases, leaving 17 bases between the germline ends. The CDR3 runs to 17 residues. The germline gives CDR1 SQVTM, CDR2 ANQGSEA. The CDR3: CSVEDLVDRISNYGYTF. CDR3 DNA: TGCAGCGTTGAAGACCTTGTCGACAGGATTTCTAACTATGGCTACACCTTC.

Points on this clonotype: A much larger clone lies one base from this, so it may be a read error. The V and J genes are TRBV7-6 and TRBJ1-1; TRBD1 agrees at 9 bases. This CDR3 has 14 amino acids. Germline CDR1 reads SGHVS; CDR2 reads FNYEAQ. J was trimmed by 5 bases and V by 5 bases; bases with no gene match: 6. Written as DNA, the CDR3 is TGTGCCAGCAGCCCACAGGGGGCATGGACTGAAGCTTTCTTT. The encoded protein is CASSPQGAWTEAFF.

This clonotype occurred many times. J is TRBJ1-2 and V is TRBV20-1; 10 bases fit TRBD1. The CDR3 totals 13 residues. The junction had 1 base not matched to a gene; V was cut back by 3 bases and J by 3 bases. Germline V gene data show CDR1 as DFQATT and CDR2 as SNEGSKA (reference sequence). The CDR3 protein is CSARTGGDYGYTF. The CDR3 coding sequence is TGCAGTGCTAGGACAGGGGGCGACTATGGCTACACCTTC.

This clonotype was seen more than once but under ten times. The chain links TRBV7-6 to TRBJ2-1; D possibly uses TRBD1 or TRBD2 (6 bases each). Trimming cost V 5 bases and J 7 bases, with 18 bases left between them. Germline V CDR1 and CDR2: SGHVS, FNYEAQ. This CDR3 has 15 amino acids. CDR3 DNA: TGTGCCAGCAGCCCGTTCGGGGGCGGTCAAAATGAGCAGTTCTTC. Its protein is CASSPFGGGQNEQFF.

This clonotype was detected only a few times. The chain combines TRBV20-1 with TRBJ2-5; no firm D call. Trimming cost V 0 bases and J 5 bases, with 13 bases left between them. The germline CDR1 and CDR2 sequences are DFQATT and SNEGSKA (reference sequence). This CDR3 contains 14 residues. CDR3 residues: CSARDYLKVETQYF. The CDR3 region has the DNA TGCAGTGCTAGAGATTATTTGAAGGTGGAGACCCAGTACTTC.

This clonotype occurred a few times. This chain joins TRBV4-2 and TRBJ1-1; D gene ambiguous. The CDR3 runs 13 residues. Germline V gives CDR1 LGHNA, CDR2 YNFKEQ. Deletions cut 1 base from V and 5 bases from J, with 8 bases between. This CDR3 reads CASSQVMGTEAFF. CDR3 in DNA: TGTGCCAGCAGCCAAGTCATGGGTACTGAAGCTTTCTTT.

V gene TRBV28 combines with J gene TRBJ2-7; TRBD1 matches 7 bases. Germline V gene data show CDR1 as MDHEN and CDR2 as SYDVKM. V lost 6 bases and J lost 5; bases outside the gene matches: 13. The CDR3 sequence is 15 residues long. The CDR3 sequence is CASSPYRGWFNEQYF. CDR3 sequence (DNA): TGTGCCAGCAGCCCATACAGGGGATGGTTCAACGAGCAGTACTTC.

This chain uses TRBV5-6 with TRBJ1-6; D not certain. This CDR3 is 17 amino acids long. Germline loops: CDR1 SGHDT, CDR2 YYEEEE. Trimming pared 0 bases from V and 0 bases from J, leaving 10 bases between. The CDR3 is CASSLGAPTSYNSPLHF. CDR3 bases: TGTGCCAGCAGCTTGGGCGCCCCGACCTCCTATAATTCACCCCTCCACTTT.

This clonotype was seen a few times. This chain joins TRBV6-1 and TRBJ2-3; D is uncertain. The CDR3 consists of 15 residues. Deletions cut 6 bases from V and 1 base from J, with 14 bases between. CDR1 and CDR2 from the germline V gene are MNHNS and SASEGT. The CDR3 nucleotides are TGTGCCAGCAGAAGTTTTAGTCGGGGCACAGATACGCAGTATTTT. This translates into CASRSFSRGTDTQYF.

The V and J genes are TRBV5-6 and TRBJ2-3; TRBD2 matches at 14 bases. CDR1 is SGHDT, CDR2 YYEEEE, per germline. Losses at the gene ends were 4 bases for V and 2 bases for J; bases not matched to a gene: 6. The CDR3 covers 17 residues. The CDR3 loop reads CASSPRTSGRSTDTQYF. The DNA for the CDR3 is TGTGCCAGCAGCCCTAGGACTAGCGGGAGGTCCACAGATACGCAGTATTTT.

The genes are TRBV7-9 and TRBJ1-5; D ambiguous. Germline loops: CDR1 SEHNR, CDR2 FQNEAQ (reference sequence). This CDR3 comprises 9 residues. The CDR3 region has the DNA TGTAACTGGGGTCAGCCCCAGCATTTT. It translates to CNWGQPQHF.

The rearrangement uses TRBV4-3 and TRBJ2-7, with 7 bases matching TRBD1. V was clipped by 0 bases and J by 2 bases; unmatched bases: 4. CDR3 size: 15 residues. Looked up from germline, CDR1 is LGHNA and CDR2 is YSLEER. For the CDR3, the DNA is TGCGCCAGCAGCCAAGAACGGACAGGAACCTACGAGCAGTACTTC. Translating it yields CASSQERTGTYEQYF.

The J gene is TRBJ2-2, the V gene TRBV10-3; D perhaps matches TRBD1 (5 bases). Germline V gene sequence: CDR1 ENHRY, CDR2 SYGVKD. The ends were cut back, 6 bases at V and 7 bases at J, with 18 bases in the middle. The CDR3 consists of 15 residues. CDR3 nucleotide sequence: TGTGCCATCAGCTCCCAAGGGGCGCTTGACGGGGAGCTGTTTTTT. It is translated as CAISSQGALDGELFF.

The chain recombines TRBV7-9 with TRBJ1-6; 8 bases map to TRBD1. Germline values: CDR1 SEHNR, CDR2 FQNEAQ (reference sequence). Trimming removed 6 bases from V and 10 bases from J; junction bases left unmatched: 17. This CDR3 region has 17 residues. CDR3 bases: TGTGCCAGCAGTCTGGGACAGGCTTTTGGGGTCGGGTCACCCCTCCACTTT. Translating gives CASSLGQAFGVGSPLHF.

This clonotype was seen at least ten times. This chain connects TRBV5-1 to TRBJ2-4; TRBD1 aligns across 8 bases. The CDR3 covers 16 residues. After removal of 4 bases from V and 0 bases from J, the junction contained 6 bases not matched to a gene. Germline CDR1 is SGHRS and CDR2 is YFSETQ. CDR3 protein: CASSPGQALAKNIQYF. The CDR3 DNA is TGCGCCAGCAGCCCGGGACAGGCCTTAGCCAAAAACATTCAGTACTTC.

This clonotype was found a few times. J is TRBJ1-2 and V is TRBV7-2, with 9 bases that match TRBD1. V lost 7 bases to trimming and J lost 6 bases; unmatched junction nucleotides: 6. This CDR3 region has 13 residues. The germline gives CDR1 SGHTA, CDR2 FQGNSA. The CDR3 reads CASTPDRGNGYTF. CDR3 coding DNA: TGTGCCAGCACCCCCGACAGGGGGAATGGCTACACCTTC. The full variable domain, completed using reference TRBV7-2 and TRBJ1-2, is GAGVSQSPSNKVTEKGKDVELRCDPISGHTALYWYRQSLGQGLEFLIYFQGNSAPDKSGLPSDRFSAERTGGSVSTLTIQRTQQEDSAVYLCASTPDRGNGYTFGSGTRLTVV.

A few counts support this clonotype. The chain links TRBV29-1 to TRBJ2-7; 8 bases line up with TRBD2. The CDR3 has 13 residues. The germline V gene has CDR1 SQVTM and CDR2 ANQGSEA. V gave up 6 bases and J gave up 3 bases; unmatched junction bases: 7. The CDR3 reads CSVSAGLDYEQYF. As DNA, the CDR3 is TGCAGCGTCTCTGCGGGACTAGACTACGAGCAGTACTTC.

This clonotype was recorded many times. DNA of the CDR3: TGCGCCAGCAGGAAGGGGGATACGCAGTATTTT. Protein sequence: CASRKGDTQYF. This chain uses TRBV5-1 with TRBJ2-3; maybe TRBD1 (5 bases). The CDR3 extends over 11 amino acids. The ends were cut back, 5 bases at V and 6 bases at J, with 7 bases in the middle. Germline CDR1 and CDR2: SGHRS and YFSETQ.